This TCR beta chain comes out of a study of blood T cell repertoires in COVID-19 (dated by TCRdb to 2018 to 2021). For the study in its entirety: Samples from collaborators originated in the United States, Italy and Spain and spanned both the acute and convalescent phases of COVID-19. The prospective study material was composed of cDNA or gDNA derived from T cells, B-cell-depleted T cells, or PBMCs. Deeply sampled blood TCRbeta repertoires from subjects exposed to, actively infected with, or recovered from COVID-19 were included in the dataset. The repertoires were made available in a free public database intended to serve as a resource for research on the immune response to SARS-CoV-2. Samples were obtained from the ongoing ImmuneRACE study (first 160 participants) and from about 1,300 subjects provided by 6 global collaborators. A de-identified subject ID, COVID-19 status, age in years and sex were almost always included in the sample metadata. HLA class I and class II types, where available, came from metadata supplied by the sample provider rather than from assay-based typing. Study-level results and caveats: The quantity of clinical and demographic metadata differed by source and by participant and was supplied without curation.

TCRbeta CDR3 regions were amplified from genomic DNA by means of the immunoSEQ Assay, a bias-controlled multiplex PCR. On the authors' methods: The number of nucleated cells in each sample was estimated by amplification of reference gene primers within the assay. To quantify the absolute abundance of each unique TCRbeta CDR3 rearrangement, sequence reads were collapsed and filtered. For each sample, productive Simpson clonality was calculated by taking the square root of Simpson's diversity index across productive rearrangements. The table was pulled from immuneACCESS by TCRdb, which kept in-frame rearrangements only. Such tables lose some clones; where checked, under half of the loss comes from unresolved V genes, and the rest has no known cause. That table is the source of V, J and clone size, and D and trimming were worked out from the DNA. A total of approximately 170,000 clones appear in this sample, over 75% of them only once. The ten largest account for roughly 0.77% of the sample.

Looking up the germline V gene (reference sequence) yields CDR1 GTSNPN and CDR2 SVGIG. V was cut back by 3 bases and J by 5 bases, leaving a gap of 10 bases between them. The CDR3 starts with the cysteine, ends with the phenylalanine, and has 13 residues. Only the CDR3 DNA stays, 39 bases, in frame from base 1. Turning to this clone: This receptor's antigen is unknown. Base qualities are not at hand, and no much larger clone is one base apart.

Enrolling through a virtual design, the prospective study's participants ranged in age from roughly 18 to 100 years and lived across about two dozen United States geographic areas. In the prospective study, cohorts were assigned on the basis of participant-reported clinical history obtained from a screening survey and a study questionnaire. ImmuneRACE Cohort 3 recovered participants were defined by two consecutive negative NP/OP PCR tests, healthcare professional clearance, or symptom resolution. Mobile phlebotomists in the prospective study collected whole blood, serum and a nasopharyngeal or oropharyngeal swab from every participant. Over a roughly 2-month period, participants in the prospective study had the option of providing additional blood draws and questionnaires. Blood samples from the prospective study were shipped frozen or at room temperature prior to DNA extraction.

The sequence was obtained from a woman in her late teens or twenties who had recovered from COVID-19. The receptor chain draws on TRBV30 and TRBJ1-4; the D gene cannot be resolved reliably. The sequenced sample consisted of PBMCs or T cells enriched from blood (not recorded which). The CDR3 corresponds to CAWRSRPNEKLFF. The DNA reads TGTGCCTGGAGGAGTCGCCCGAATGAAAAACTGTTTTTT.